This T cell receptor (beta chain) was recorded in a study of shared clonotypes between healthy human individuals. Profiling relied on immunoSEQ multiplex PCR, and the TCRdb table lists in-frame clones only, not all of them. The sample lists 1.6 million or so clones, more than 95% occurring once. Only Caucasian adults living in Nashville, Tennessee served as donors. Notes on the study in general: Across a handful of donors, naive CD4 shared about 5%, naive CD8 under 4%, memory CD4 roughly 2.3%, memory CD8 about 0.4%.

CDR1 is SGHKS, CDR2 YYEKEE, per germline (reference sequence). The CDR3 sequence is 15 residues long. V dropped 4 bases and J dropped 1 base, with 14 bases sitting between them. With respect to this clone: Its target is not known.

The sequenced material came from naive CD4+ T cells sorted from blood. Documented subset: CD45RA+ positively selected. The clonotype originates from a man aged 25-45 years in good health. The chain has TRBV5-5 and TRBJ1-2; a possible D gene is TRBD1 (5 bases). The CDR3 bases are TGTGCCAGCAGCCAGACCGCAGGGATTAACTATGGCTACACCTTC. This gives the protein CASSQTAGINYGYTF.